What follows are 10 T cell receptor beta chains derived from one specimen sequenced in a study of T cell responses to AZD1222 COVID-19 vaccine. The method was immunoSEQ multiplex PCR; TCRdb's version includes in-frame clones alone and lacks a portion of them. The sample carries about 120,000 clones, approximately 88% recorded once. The source material was peripheral blood, sampled on day 0 of AZD1222 vaccination. The receptors originated from an adult in good health.

The chain uses TRBV11-2 and TRBJ2-2; unclear D gene. The length of the CDR3 is 11 residues. Germline V gene lookup returns CDR1 SGHAT and CDR2 FQNNGV. V was clipped by 5 bases and J by 4 bases, with 2 bases between them. The CDR3 bases are TGTGCCAGCAGCAGCACCGGGGAGCTGTTTTTT. Its protein product is CASSSTGELFF.

This chain joins TRBV30 and TRBJ1-6; tentatively, D is TRBD1 (5 bases). The germline V and J ends were trimmed by 8 bases and 9 bases, with 20 bases remaining between them. Germline CDR1 is GTSNPN and CDR2 is SVGIG (reference sequence). The CDR3 is made up of 14 amino acids. CDR3 nucleotide sequence: TGTGCCCGCCGTTTGGGATCTGGGGGTTCACCCCTCCACTTT. It is translated as CARRLGSGGSPLHF.

This clone was seen once. V and J are TRBV7-8 and TRBJ1-2, with a possible D match to TRBD1 (6 bases). The CDR3 runs 16 residues. From germline, CDR1 is SGHVS and CDR2 FQNEAQ. The V gene lost 5 bases and the J gene lost 8 bases, with 24 bases spanning the gap. The CDR3, as DNA: TGTGCCAGCAGCCAGGGGACTGGGTGGAGTCCGGAAGGCTACACCTTC. The encoded protein is CASSQGTGWSPEGYTF.

The chain employs TRBV2 and TRBJ1-1; 7 bases match TRBD1. CDR1 SNHLY and CDR2 FYNNEI come from the germline V gene. V shed 5 bases and J 6 bases; nucleotides not matched to a gene: 6. The CDR3 consists of 13 residues. CDR3 in amino acids: CASSSGTAPEAFF. The CDR3 nucleotides are TGTGCCAGCAGTTCCGGGACAGCCCCTGAAGCTTTCTTT. Filled out from reference TRBV2 and TRBJ1-1, the complete variable domain reads EPEVTQTPSHQVTQMGQEVILRCVPISNHLYFYWYRQILGQKVEFLVSFYNNEISEKSEIFDDQFSVERPDGSNFTLKIRSTKLEDSAMYFCASSSGTAPEAFFGQGTRLTVV.

The chain uses TRBV7-9 and TRBJ1-1, with D possibly matching TRBD1 (5 bases). The CDR3 has 16 residues. The germline gives CDR1 SEHNR, CDR2 FQNEAQ (reference sequence). V lost 9 bases and J lost 5, with 25 bases in between. The CDR3 loop reads CASNFPRGQASTEAFF. The CDR3 coding sequence is TGTGCCAGTAATTTCCCCCGGGGCCAGGCAAGTACTGAAGCTTTCTTT.

The chain has TRBV7-2 and TRBJ1-5; perhaps TRBD1 as D (5 bases). V gave up 3 bases and J gave up 10 bases, with 13 bases separating them. CDR3 size: 13 residues. CDR1 is SGHTA and CDR2 is FQGNSA in the germline V gene. CDR3 DNA sequence: TGTGCCAGCAGCTTTGAGGGGAAGGGACCCCAGCATTTT. Translation gives CASSFEGKGPQHF.

Here the CDR3 DNA reads TGTGCCAGCAGACGCAGTCCGATGAACACTGAAGCTTTCTTT. It encodes CASRRSPMNTEAFF. The chain carries TRBV5-5 and TRBJ1-1, with D unresolved. Trimming took off 5 bases at V and 0 bases at J, with 11 bases between the two ends. The CDR3 spans 14 residues. CDR1 is SGHKS and CDR2 is YYEKEE in the germline V gene (reference sequence).

Remarks on this clone: Other DNA sequences from this sample encode an identical CDR3 as well. This chain links TRBV5-6 with TRBJ1-1, with a tentative D call TRBD1 (5 bases). V was pared by 0 bases and J by 0 bases, with 6 bases between. The germline V gene has CDR1 SGHDT and CDR2 YYEEEE. The CDR3 is 14 residues long. The CDR3 nucleotides read TGTGCCAGCAGCTTGGACAGGCTGAACACTGAAGCTTTCTTT. Its protein product is CASSLDRLNTEAFF.

This chain connects TRBV9 to TRBJ2-5; perhaps TRBD2 as D (6 bases). Germline assignment: CDR1 SGDLS and CDR2 YYNGEE. The V gene lost 6 bases and the J gene lost 2 bases, with 11 bases spanning the gap. This CDR3 region has 13 residues. The DNA for the CDR3 is TGTGCCAGCAACGGAGGGTTACAAGAGACCCAGTACTTC. Amino acid sequence: CASNGGLQETQYF.

The chain carries TRBV7-9 and TRBJ2-7, with 7 bases fitting TRBD2. Germline-derived CDR1 and CDR2 are SEHNR and FQNEAQ (reference sequence). The CDR3 has 13 residues. V shed 2 bases, J shed 6 bases, and the junction held 4 bases outside the gene matches. The CDR3 spells CASSLKGGGEQYF. CDR3 DNA sequence: TGTGCCAGCAGCTTAAAGGGCGGGGGCGAGCAGTACTTC.